Following are 10 T cell receptor beta chains from one sample sequenced in a study of OX40 agonist ivuxolimab in advanced cancers. Generated by immunoSEQ multiplex PCR, the TCRdb table keeps only in-frame clones and is missing some. The sample includes about 68,000 clones, more than 75% of them seen just once. Sequenced material: CD4+ or CD8+ T cells sorted from blood, taken in a trial of the OX40 agonist ivuxolimab. The receptors were sampled from an adult with an advanced solid tumor such as melanoma, head and neck, liver or kidney cancer.

The chain employs TRBV14 and TRBJ2-7; TRBD2 agrees at 8 bases. With V trimmed by 5 bases and J by 3 bases, 6 bases remained unmatched. The CDR3 loop spans 14 amino acids. Germline V gives CDR1 SGHDN, CDR2 FVKESK. CDR3 DNA sequence: TGTGCCAGCAGCTTCGGGGGGGCGTACTACGAGCAGTACTTC. Its protein is CASSFGGAYYEQYF. The full variable domain, rest sourced from reference TRBV14 and TRBJ2-7, is EAGVTQFPSHSVIEKGQTVTLRCDPISGHDNLYWYRRVMGKEIKFLLHFVKESKQDESGMPNNRFLAERTGGTYSTLKVQPAELEDSGVYFCASSFGGAYYEQYFGPGTRLTVT.

This clone was counted once. The chain uses TRBV11-2 and TRBJ1-2; TRBD1 agrees at 9 bases. Germline V lookup: CDR1 SGHAT, CDR2 FQNNGV. CDR3 length: 18 residues. Losses at the gene ends were 5 bases for V and 0 bases for J; bases not matched to a gene: 13. The CDR3: CASSPRGDREFSNYGYTF. The CDR3 nucleotides are TGTGCCAGCAGCCCACGAGGGGACAGGGAGTTCTCTAACTATGGCTACACCTTC.

The V and J genes are TRBV29-1 and TRBJ1-2; no clear D. The germline V gene has CDR1 SQVTM and CDR2 ANQGSEA. The CDR3 has 14 residues. V lost 0 bases and J 5 bases, leaving 13 bases between the germline ends. The DNA of the CDR3 is TGCAGCGTTGAAGACCCACTTCTATTATATGGCTACACCTTC. Amino acids: CSVEDPLLLYGYTF.

The chain uses TRBV5-1 and TRBJ2-7, with 7 bases matching TRBD2. The trim removed 0 bases at V and 6 bases at J, leaving 3 bases unmatched. The CDR3 is made up of 13 amino acids. Looked up from germline, CDR1 is SGHRS and CDR2 is YFSETQ. The CDR3 protein is CASSLGGGIEQYF. CDR3 sequence (DNA): TGCGCCAGCAGCTTGGGGGGAGGGATCGAGCAGTACTTC.

V gene TRBV6-1 combines with J gene TRBJ1-2, with 9 bases fitting TRBD1. From germline, CDR1 is MNHNS and CDR2 SASEGT. After removal of 8 bases from V and 5 bases from J, the junction contained 9 bases not matched to a gene. The CDR3 consists of 14 residues. The CDR3 nucleotides are TGTGCCAGCGACCAACAGGGGGCACGGTATGGCTACACCTTC. Its translation: CASDQQGARYGYTF.

The J gene is TRBJ2-1, the V gene TRBV5-4; D is unresolved. The CDR3 loop spans 12 amino acids. V gave up 4 bases and J gave up 7 bases, with 9 bases separating them. Germline-derived CDR1 and CDR2 are SGHNT and YYREEE (reference sequence). CDR3 nucleotide sequence: TGTGCCAGCAGCCTCCAGTGGAATGAGCAGTTCTTC. It codes for CASSLQWNEQFF.

This chain uses TRBV5-1 with TRBJ1-1; D might be TRBD1 (5 bases). V lost 4 bases and J 3 bases, leaving 13 bases between the germline ends. This CDR3 is built from 14 residues. Per germline, CDR1 SGHRS and CDR2 YFSETQ. CDR3 coding DNA: TGCGCCAGCAGCCCGGGACTAAAGGACACTGAAGCTTTCTTT. Amino acids: CASSPGLKDTEAFF.

CDR3 DNA sequence: TGTGCCAGCAGCTTGGATGTAGGGGTCTATGGCTACACCTTC. It translates to CASSLDVGVYGYTF. The chain links TRBV5-4 to TRBJ1-2, with D possibly being TRBD1 (5 bases). The ends were cut back, 0 bases at V and 4 bases at J, with 10 bases in the middle. Germline V gene lookup returns CDR1 SGHNT and CDR2 YYREEE (reference sequence). The CDR3 runs to 14 residues.

V gene TRBV7-8 combines with J gene TRBJ2-1; D is undetermined. The CDR3 length is 13 residues. Germline CDR1 reads SGHVS; CDR2 reads FQNEAQ. V lost 5 bases and J 8 bases, leaving 13 bases between the germline ends. For the CDR3, the DNA is TGTGCCAGCAGCCCCCCTATTCGGGATGAGCAGTTCTTC. As protein: CASSPPIRDEQFF.

The chain couples TRBV14 to TRBJ2-6, with D tentatively TRBD2 (6 bases). This CDR3 comprises 15 residues. CDR1 and CDR2 from the germline V gene are SGHDN and FVKESK. Trimming left V 4 bases short and J 2 bases short, with 9 bases between. Written as DNA, the CDR3 is TGTGCCAGCAGCCTCGGCGGGACTGGGGCCAACGTCCTGACTTTC. Protein: CASSLGGTGANVLTF.